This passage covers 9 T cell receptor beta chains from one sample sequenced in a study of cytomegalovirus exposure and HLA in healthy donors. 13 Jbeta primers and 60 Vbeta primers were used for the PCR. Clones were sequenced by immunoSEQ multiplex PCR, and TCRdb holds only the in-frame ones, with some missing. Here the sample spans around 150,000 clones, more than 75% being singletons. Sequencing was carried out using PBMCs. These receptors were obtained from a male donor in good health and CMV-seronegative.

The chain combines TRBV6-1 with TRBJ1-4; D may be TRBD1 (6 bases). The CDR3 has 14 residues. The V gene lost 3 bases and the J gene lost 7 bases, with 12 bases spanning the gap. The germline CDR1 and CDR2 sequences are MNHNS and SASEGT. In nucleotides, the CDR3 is TGTGCCAGCAGTGAGGCAGGGGACGTTGAAAAACTGTTTTTT. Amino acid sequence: CASSEAGDVEKLFF.

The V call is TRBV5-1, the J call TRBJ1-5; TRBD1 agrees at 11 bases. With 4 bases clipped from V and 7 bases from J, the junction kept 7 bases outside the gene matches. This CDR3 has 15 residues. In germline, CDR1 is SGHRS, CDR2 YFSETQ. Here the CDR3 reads CASSAGTGGRQPQHF. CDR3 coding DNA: TGCGCCAGCAGCGCCGGGACAGGGGGACGGCAGCCCCAGCATTTT.

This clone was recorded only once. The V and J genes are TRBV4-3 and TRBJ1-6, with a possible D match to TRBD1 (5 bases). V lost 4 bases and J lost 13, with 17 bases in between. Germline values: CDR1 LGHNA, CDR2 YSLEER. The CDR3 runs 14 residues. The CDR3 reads CASSPPRQGRPLHF. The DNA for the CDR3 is TGCGCCAGCAGCCCCCCAAGGCAGGGAAGGCCCCTCCACTTT.

CDR3 in DNA: TGTGCCAGTACTCTTGCGACAGGGATGCGAGACACTGAAGCTTTCTTT. Translating it yields CASTLATGMRDTEAFF. The chain links TRBV19 to TRBJ1-1; 7 bases are a match to TRBD1. Germline CDR1 reads LNHDA; CDR2 reads SQIVND (reference sequence). CDR3 length: 16 residues. V lost 7 bases and J lost 3; bases outside the gene matches: 14.

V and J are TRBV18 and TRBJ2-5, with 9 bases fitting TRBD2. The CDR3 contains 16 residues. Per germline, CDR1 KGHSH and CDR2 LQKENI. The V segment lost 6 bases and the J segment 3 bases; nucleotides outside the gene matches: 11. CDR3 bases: TGTGCCAGCTCCTCAACCGCAGCGGGGGGAAAAGAGACCCAGTACTTC. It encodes CASSSTAAGGKETQYF.

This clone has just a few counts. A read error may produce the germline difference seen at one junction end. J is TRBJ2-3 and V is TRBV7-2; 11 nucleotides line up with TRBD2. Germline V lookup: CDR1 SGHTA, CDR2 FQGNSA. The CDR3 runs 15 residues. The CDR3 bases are TGTGCCAGCAGCTTAGGAGGGCTAGCGGGGGGCCGAGTGGATTTT. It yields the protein CASSLGGLAGGRVDF. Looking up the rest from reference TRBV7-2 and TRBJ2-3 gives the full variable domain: GAGVSQSPSNKVTEKGKDVELRCDPISGHTALYWYRQSLGQGLEFLIYFQGNSAPDKSGLPSDRFSAERTGGSVSTLTIQRTQQEDSAVYLCASSLGGLAGGRVDFGPGTRLTVL.

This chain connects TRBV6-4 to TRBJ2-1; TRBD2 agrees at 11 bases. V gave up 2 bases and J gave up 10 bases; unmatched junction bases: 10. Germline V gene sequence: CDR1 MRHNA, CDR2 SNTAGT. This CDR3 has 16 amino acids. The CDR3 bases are TGTGCCAGCAGTGACGGAACTAGCGGGGGTTTAGGGGAGCAGTTCTTC. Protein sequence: CASSDGTSGGLGEQFF.

The CDR3 DNA is TGTGCCTGGGGAAGACAGGGAAATTCACCCCTCCACTTT. Translated, it gives CAWGRQGNSPLHF. The V call is TRBV30, the J call TRBJ1-6; TRBD1 aligns across 7 bases. The CDR3 covers 13 residues. The V gene's germline CDR1 is GTSNPN and CDR2 SVGIG (reference sequence). V was clipped by 5 bases and J by 7 bases; unmatched bases: 5.

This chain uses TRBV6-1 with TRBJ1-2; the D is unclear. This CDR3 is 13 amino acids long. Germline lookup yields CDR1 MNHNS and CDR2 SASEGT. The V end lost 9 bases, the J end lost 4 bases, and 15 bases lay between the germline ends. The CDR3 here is CASTSHGGYGYTF. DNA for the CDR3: TGTGCCAGTACGTCCCATGGAGGCTATGGCTACACCTTC.